This passage covers 27 T cell receptor beta chains from one sample sequenced in a study of hypomethylating agent response in myelodysplastic syndrome (dated by TCRdb to the early 2020s). Libraries were built with the immunoSEQ multiplex PCR assay. In its TCRdb copy, this immuneACCESS table keeps in-frame sequences only and misses some clones. Where compared with another copy, unresolved V genes explain less than half of these, and the others have no known cause. The sample has roughly 4,500 clones on record, 70% to 90% of them singletons. 15% to 19% of the sample belongs to the ten largest clones. Sequenced material: bone marrow, taken before or after starting hypomethylating agent treatment for myelodysplastic syndrome (not recorded which). These receptors were taken from a human donor with myelodysplastic syndrome.

The sample holds one count of this clone. The rearrangement uses TRBV5-4 and TRBJ1-4, with D unresolved. V was cut by 1 base and J by 3 bases, with 10 bases left in between. The V gene's germline CDR1 is SGHNT and CDR2 YYREEE (reference sequence). The CDR3 runs to 15 residues. The CDR3 DNA reads TGTGCCAGCAGCTTGTCTTACGGAGCTAATGAAAAACTGTTTTTT. Protein: CASSLSYGANEKLFF.

The rearrangement uses TRBV7-2 and TRBJ2-1, with TRBD2 matching 13 bases. J gave up 0 bases and V 5 bases, and 4 bases lay outside the gene matches. This CDR3 spans 17 amino acids. Germline CDR1 reads SGHTA; CDR2 reads FQGNSA. The CDR3 DNA reads TGTGCCAGCAGCCAGGGGACTAGCGGGGACTCCTACAATGAGCAGTTCTTC. This codes for CASSQGTSGDSYNEQFF.

The chain employs TRBV2 and TRBJ1-2; D remains unclear. Between the trimmed V and J ends, which lost 6 bases and 5 bases, there was a span of 7 bases. CDR1 and CDR2 (germline): SNHLY, FYNNEI. The CDR3 has 11 residues. In DNA, the CDR3 is TGTGCCAGCAGAATTGAATATGGCTACACCTTC. It translates to CASRIEYGYTF. The entire variable domain, with the rest obtained from reference TRBV2 and TRBJ1-2, is as follows: EPEVTQTPSHQVTQMGQEVILRCVPISNHLYFYWYRQILGQKVEFLVSFYNNEISEKSEIFDDQFSVERPDGSNFTLKIRSTKLEDSAMYFCASRIEYGYTFGSGTRLTVV.

The CDR3 DNA sequence: TGTGCCTGGAGTCCGGGGACAAAGGGAGAAAAACTGTTTTTT. This codes for CAWSPGTKGEKLFF. V gene TRBV30 combines with J gene TRBJ1-4, with a weak D call TRBD1 (6 bases). CDR1 and CDR2 from the germline V gene are GTSNPN and SVGIG (reference sequence). The length of the CDR3 is 14 residues. V lost 2 bases and J 8 bases, leaving 15 bases between the germline ends. Supplemented by reference TRBV30 and TRBJ1-4, the full variable domain reads SQTIHQWPATLVQPVGSPLSLECTVEGTSNPNLYWYRQAAGRGLQLLFYSVGIGQISSEVPQNLSASRPQDRQFILSSKKLLLSDSGFYLCAWSPGTKGEKLFFGSGTQLSVL.

This chain uses TRBV7-9 with TRBJ2-3; 7 bases line up with TRBD2. CDR3 length: 17 residues. The trim removed 5 bases at V and 4 bases at J, leaving 15 bases unmatched. Looked up from germline, CDR1 is SEHNR and CDR2 is FQNEAQ (reference sequence). Here the CDR3 reads CASSDPLGGGAADTQYF. Written as DNA, the CDR3 is TGTGCCAGCAGCGATCCCTTAGGCGGGGGAGCGGCAGATACGCAGTATTTT.

This clone was counted once. CDR3 DNA sequence: TGTGCCAGCAGTTTATCTGCGGGGGCGAACACAGATACGCAGTATTTT. Amino acids: CASSLSAGANTDTQYF. The chain recombines TRBV27 with TRBJ2-3; maybe TRBD2 (7 bases). CDR1 MNHEY and CDR2 SMNVEV come from the germline V gene (reference sequence). Between the trimmed V and J ends, which lost 0 bases and 2 bases, there was a span of 12 bases. The CDR3 runs 16 residues.

This CDR3 is CASSLVVLGETQYF. DNA of the CDR3: TGTGCCAGCAGCTTAGTGGTTTTAGGAGAGACCCAGTACTTC. The chain links TRBV7-7 to TRBJ2-5, with D uncertain. Germline V gene data show CDR1 as SSHAT and CDR2 as FNYEAQ (reference sequence). The ends were cut back, 1 base at V and 4 bases at J, with 10 bases in the middle. CDR3 size: 14 residues.

The rearrangement links TRBV6-4 to TRBJ1-2; TRBD1 is a possible D gene (5 bases). V lost 6 bases and J lost 4, with 15 bases in between. Germline V gene lookup returns CDR1 MRHNA and CDR2 SNTAGT. This CDR3 is built from 14 residues. The DNA for the CDR3 is TGTGCCAGCAGGGATTCAGGGAAATCCTATGGCTACACCTTC. Its translation: CASRDSGKSYGYTF.

The chain has TRBV29-1 and TRBJ2-1; the D gene could be TRBD1 or TRBD2 (5 bases each). V lost 0 bases and J 0 bases, leaving 12 bases between the germline ends. CDR3 length: 16 amino acids. Germline CDR1 reads SQVTM; CDR2 reads ANQGSEA. The CDR3 loop is CSVEDPGRASYNEQFF. CDR3 DNA sequence: TGCAGCGTTGAAGATCCAGGGCGGGCCTCCTACAATGAGCAGTTCTTC.

On this clone: Other DNA variants within this sample encode the same CDR3. The chain uses TRBV27 and TRBJ2-7; D gene ambiguous. Germline V gene sequence: CDR1 MNHEY, CDR2 SMNVEV (reference sequence). The CDR3 runs to 14 residues. Deletions cut 0 bases from V and 1 base from J, with 7 bases between. CDR3 region: CASSLSEISYEQYF. In nucleotides, the CDR3 is TGTGCCAGCAGTTTATCTGAGATTTCCTACGAGCAGTACTTC.

The chain recombines TRBV5-1 with TRBJ2-5; D remains ambiguous. The CDR3 runs 12 residues. Germline loops: CDR1 SGHRS, CDR2 YFSETQ. V shed 2 bases and J shed 4 bases, with 6 bases lying between them. In DNA form, the CDR3 reads TGCGCCAGCAGCTTATCATTAGAGACCCAGTACTTC. Translated, it gives CASSLSLETQYF.

The chain links TRBV18 to TRBJ1-1; possible D gene TRBD1, 5 bases. The CDR3 contains 15 residues. CDR1 KGHSH and CDR2 LQKENI come from the germline V gene. Trimming shortened V by 0 bases and J by 1 base, and 9 bases separated the two germline ends. The CDR3 coding sequence is TGTGCCAGCTCACCACCGGGGCTGAAGAACACTGAAGCTTTCTTT. This translates into CASSPPGLKNTEAFF. Looking up the rest from reference TRBV18 and TRBJ1-1 gives the full variable domain: NAGVMQNPRHLVRRRGQEARLRCSPMKGHSHVYWYRQLPEEGLKFMVYLQKENIIDESGMPKERFSAEFPKEGPSILRIQQVVRGDSAAYFCASSPPGLKNTEAFFGQGTRLTVV.

V gene TRBV5-1 combines with J gene TRBJ1-2, with 9 bases identical to TRBD1. The J segment lost 6 bases and the V segment lost 3 bases, leaving 12 bases of the junction unmatched. Per the germline V gene, CDR1 is SGHRS and CDR2 is YFSETQ. CDR3 length: 16 residues. As DNA, the CDR3 is TGCGCCAGCAGCTGGCCGTACTACAGGGGGCGGAATGGCTACACCTTC. This sequence encodes CASSWPYYRGRNGYTF.

This clone was picked up one time. As the CDR3 is not closed by the conserved phenylalanine or tryptophan, this likely results from a read error. The chain links TRBV4-1 to TRBJ2-7; 10 bases agree with TRBD2. The CDR3 has 15 amino acids. J gave up 7 bases and V 4 bases, and 10 bases lay outside the gene matches. Germline CDR1 and CDR2: MGHRA and YSYEKL. CDR3 region: CASSLTGLATGEQYL. Here the CDR3 DNA reads TGCGCCAGCAGCCTTACGGGACTAGCGACGGGGGAGCAGTACCTC.

The chain couples TRBV4-1 to TRBJ1-3; a possible D gene is TRBD1 (6 bases). The CDR3 length is 16 residues. V lost 4 bases and J 3 bases, leaving 16 bases between the germline ends. Germline V CDR1 and CDR2: MGHRA, YSYEKL. CDR3 amino acids: CASSPLRQGYGNTIYF. The CDR3 coding sequence is TGCGCCAGCAGCCCACTCCGGCAGGGGTATGGAAACACCATATATTTT.

The rearrangement joins TRBV7-9 to TRBJ2-1, with 9 bases fitting TRBD1. The V segment lost 5 bases and the J segment 6 bases; nucleotides outside the gene matches: 14. CDR1 and CDR2 (germline): SEHNR, FQNEAQ (reference sequence). CDR3 length: 17 residues. CDR3 DNA sequence: TGTGCCAGCAGCCTCCTCCGTTGGGACAGGGATTTCAATGAGCAGTTCTTC. Translating it yields CASSLLRWDRDFNEQFF.

This chain joins TRBV6-1 and TRBJ1-2, with D tentatively TRBD1 (5 bases). V was trimmed by 6 bases and J by 2 bases, leaving 10 bases between them. The V gene's germline CDR1 is MNHNS and CDR2 SASEGT. This CDR3 contains 13 residues. CDR3 residues: CASRPRQNYGYTF. The CDR3 DNA is TGTGCCAGCAGACCTAGACAGAACTATGGCTACACCTTC.

This clone was observed a few times. This rearrangement joins TRBV28 to TRBJ1-6, with TRBD1 matching over 11 bases. V shed 2 bases and J 14 bases; nucleotides not matched to a gene: 8. This CDR3 spans 15 amino acids. Germline V gene data show CDR1 as MDHEN and CDR2 as SYDVKM. The CDR3 nucleotides are TGTGCCAGCAGTTTAATCAGGACAGGGGGCAAGACCCTCCACTTT. Protein product: CASSLIRTGGKTLHF.

The chain carries TRBV6-1 and TRBJ1-4, with D perhaps matching TRBD1 (6 bases). CDR1 MNHNS and CDR2 SASEGT come from the germline V gene. This CDR3 region has 17 residues. Trimming shortened V by 3 bases and J by 0 bases, and 14 bases separated the two germline ends. Here the CDR3 reads CASSDPGQSATNEKLFF. Written as DNA, the CDR3 is TGTGCCAGCAGTGATCCTGGACAGAGTGCAACTAATGAAAAACTGTTTTTT.

This clone was recorded a few times. The J gene is TRBJ1-1, the V gene TRBV28; D ambiguous. With 5 bases removed from V and 1 base from J, the gap between germline ends came to 8 bases. This CDR3 has 13 residues. Germline V lookup: CDR1 MDHEN, CDR2 SYDVKM. Here the CDR3 DNA reads TGTGCCAGCAGTCCTACACGGAACACTGAAGCTTTCTTT. It yields the protein CASSPTRNTEAFF.

This clone has a single count. V is TRBV7-8 and J is TRBJ2-1, with D uncertain. Germline V gives CDR1 SGHVS, CDR2 FQNEAQ. This CDR3 spans 12 amino acids. The V gene lost 1 base and the J gene lost 8 bases, with 6 bases spanning the gap. The CDR3 sequence is CASSLEGYEQFF. As DNA, the CDR3 is TGTGCCAGCAGCTTAGAAGGGTATGAGCAGTTCTTC.

Only a few counts were recorded for this clone. The rearrangement links TRBV28 to TRBJ1-6; no reliable D call. The germline V and J ends were trimmed by 6 bases and 0 bases, with 9 bases remaining between them. Germline CDR1 and CDR2: MDHEN and SYDVKM. The CDR3 totals 15 residues. The CDR3, as DNA: TGTGCCAGCAGACCCTCCAGCTCCTATAATTCACCCCTCCACTTT. It codes for CASRPSSSYNSPLHF.

The rearrangement joins TRBV11-3 to TRBJ2-3; the D gene could be TRBD1 or TRBD2 (5 bases each). Germline V gives CDR1 SGHNT, CDR2 YENEEA. The CDR3 is made up of 15 amino acids. V lost 3 bases to trimming and J lost 3 bases, with 13 bases between them. For the CDR3, the DNA is TGTGCCAGCAGCTTCTCCGGGACGGAGACAGATACGCAGTATTTT. This sequence encodes CASSFSGTETDTQYF.

The chain couples TRBV5-1 to TRBJ2-3, with D uncertain. Germline V lookup: CDR1 SGHRS, CDR2 YFSETQ. There are 15 residues in the CDR3. V was clipped by 0 bases and J by 0 bases, with 8 bases between them. Here the CDR3 DNA reads TGCGCCAGCAGCTTGGGATTTGCTAGCACAGATACGCAGTATTTT. Translation: CASSLGFASTDTQYF.

This clone was picked up one time. V is TRBV2 and J is TRBJ1-2, with a weak D call TRBD1 (6 bases). Germline V gene lookup returns CDR1 SNHLY and CDR2 FYNNEI. This CDR3 has 15 amino acids. Between the trimmed V and J ends, which lost 4 bases and 5 bases, there was a span of 17 bases. The CDR3 loop is CASSVLGKGGYGYTF. The CDR3 DNA is TGTGCCAGCAGTGTACTAGGGAAAGGGGGATATGGCTACACCTTC.

The J gene is TRBJ1-1, the V gene TRBV5-6; D remains ambiguous. V shed 3 bases and J shed 4 bases, with 16 bases lying between them. The germline V gene encodes CDR1 SGHDT and CDR2 YYEEEE. This CDR3 spans 15 amino acids. The CDR3 is CASSWRTVQGTEAFF. CDR3 nucleotide sequence: TGTGCCAGCAGCTGGAGGACGGTGCAAGGCACTGAAGCTTTCTTT.

The sample holds one count of this clone. V and J are TRBV5-4 and TRBJ1-2; D call uncertain. V was cut by 2 bases and J by 4 bases, with 9 bases left in between. The CDR3 totals 13 residues. Germline values: CDR1 SGHNT, CDR2 YYREEE (reference sequence). CDR3 residues: CASSFYEGYGYTF. CDR3 in DNA: TGTGCCAGCAGCTTTTACGAGGGCTATGGCTACACCTTC.